Listed below are T cell receptor beta chains from one sample, sequenced in a study of cytomegalovirus exposure and HLA in healthy donors. Repertoires were generated with immunoSEQ multiplex PCR, while TCRdb's copy carries only in-frame clones and drops some. The sample includes approximately 160,000 clones, around 80% of them seen just once. Sequencing input: PBMCs. The origin of the receptors is a man aged 25-45 years in good health and CMV-seropositive. CDR3s include the opening cysteine and the closing phenylalanine or tryptophan. For some rows the clone size is stated as once, few or many, or as a class when expanded; others skip it.

j_gene	len	abundance	v_gene	CDR3aa
TRBJ1-3	14	NA	TRBV10-3	CAISATGNGNTIYF
TRBJ2-7	16	NA	TRBV5-7	CASSPAPGFLSYEQYF
TRBJ2-3	14	NA	TRBV6-6	CASSYASEADTQYF
TRBJ2-3	18	NA	TRBV7-2	CASSLVHFYRGEGDTQYF
TRBJ1-6	15	NA	TRBV6-1	CASSARTGSESPLHF
TRBJ2-5	14	NA	TRBV7-9	CASRLRGPEETQYF
TRBJ2-3	16	NA	TRBV10-3	CAISDPGQGGTDTQYF
TRBJ1-6	14	NA	TRBV18	CASSPGKNNSPLHF
TRBJ2-7	12	NA	TRBV28	CASSLSGNQQYF
TRBJ1-1	12	few	TRBV19	CASSDSKTEAFF
TRBJ2-6	16	NA	TRBV11-2	CASSSGGGEGANVLTF
TRBJ2-2	13	NA	TRBV19	CASREQGAGELFF
TRBJ2-5	16	NA	TRBV19	CASSLTSGASKVTQYF
TRBJ2-1	12	NA	TRBV18	CASSQGTNEQFF
TRBJ1-2	14	NA	TRBV28	CASSGQGLNYGYTF
TRBJ2-1	16	few	TRBV7-2	CASSPGQLRAYNEQFF
TRBJ2-1	15	NA	TRBV7-2	CASSPQRGGRNEQFF
TRBJ2-7	15	once	TRBV27	CASSQTSGLTYEQYF
TRBJ2-5	15	once	TRBV5-4	CASSLLSRAQETQYF
TRBJ2-5	15	NA	TRBV7-9	CASSPWAGNQETQYF
TRBJ2-5	14	NA	TRBV5-6	CASSLGSGGETQYF
TRBJ2-4	19	NA	TRBV27	CASSSSSLTGGGIRNIQYF
TRBJ1-1	13	NA	TRBV6-5	CASSRTGNTEAFF
TRBJ1-5	15	NA	TRBV19	CASSIDPRTEQPQHF
TRBJ2-1	14	NA	TRBV6-5	CASNQGTVNNEQFF
TRBJ2-7	18	NA	TRBV27	CASSFSGLIRDSSYEQYF
TRBJ2-7	13	NA	TRBV4-3	CASSQDPGIEQYF
TRBJ2-1	15	NA	TRBV7-9	CASSRTSGSYNEQFF
TRBJ1-4	19	few	TRBV7-9	CASSFGPGQGATANEKLFF
TRBJ1-3	13	NA	TRBV10-3	CATTDRAHFTIYF
TRBJ2-7	15	few	TRBV18	CASLPASGGLTEQYF
TRBJ2-3	12	once	TRBV19	CASRQSGDTQYF